The table lists the clone carrying this T cell receptor beta chain with many counts. What it binds is unknown. This sample is drawn from a study of neurological immune-mediated disorders. Whole-study results and caveats: When grouped phylogenetically, the repertoires of 18 of the 34 multiple sclerosis patients fell together in one related-CDR3 cluster, which is a possible signature.

This CDR3 region has 13 residues. CDR1 and CDR2 from the germline V gene are SGHRS and YFSETQ. Deletions cut 3 bases from V and 7 bases from J, with 8 bases between. TCRdb analysed the 5' RACE reads with MiXCR anew, one entry per CDR3 protein. The sample has 55,000 to 70,000 distinct CDR3 sequences, around 5% seen once. This sequence originates from a human donor with multiple sclerosis. The donor label of this sample is uncertain. This rearrangement joins TRBV5-1 to TRBJ1-6; no firm D call. The specimen was PBMCs. CDR3 protein: CASSSEPNSPLHF. CDR3 DNA: TGCGCCAGCAGCTCGGAGCCGAATTCACCCCTCCACTTT.